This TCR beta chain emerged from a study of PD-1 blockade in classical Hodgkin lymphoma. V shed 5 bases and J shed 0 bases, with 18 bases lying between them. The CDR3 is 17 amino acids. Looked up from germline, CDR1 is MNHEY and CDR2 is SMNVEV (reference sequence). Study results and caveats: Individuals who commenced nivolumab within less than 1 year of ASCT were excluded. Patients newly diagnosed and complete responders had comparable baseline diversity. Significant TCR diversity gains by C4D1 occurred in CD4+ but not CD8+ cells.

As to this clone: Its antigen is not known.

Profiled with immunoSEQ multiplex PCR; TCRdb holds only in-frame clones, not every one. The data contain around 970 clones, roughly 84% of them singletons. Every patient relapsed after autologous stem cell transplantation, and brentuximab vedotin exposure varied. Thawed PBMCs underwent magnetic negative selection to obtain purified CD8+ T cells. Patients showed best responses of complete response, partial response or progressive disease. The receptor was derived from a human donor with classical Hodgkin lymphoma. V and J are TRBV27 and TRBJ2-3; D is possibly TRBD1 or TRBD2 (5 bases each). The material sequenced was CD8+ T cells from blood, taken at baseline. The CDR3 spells CASSRPQTGTSTDTQYF. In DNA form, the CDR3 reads TGTGCCAGCAGTCGGCCCCAAACCGGGACCAGCACAGATACGCAGTATTTT.